The clone carrying this TCR beta chain was found once. This entry comes from a study of blood T cell repertoires in COVID-19. Turning to the study itself: Collection of acute and convalescent COVID-19 samples took place in the United States, Italy and Spain. T cells, B-cell-depleted T cells, or PBMCs supplied cDNA or gDNA.

The germline V gene has CDR1 SGHRS and CDR2 YFSETQ. Deletions cut 0 bases from V and 4 bases from J, with 16 bases between. The CDR3 is made up of 16 amino acids. In the study's own analysis: Nucleated cell number was recorded as an estimate derived from reference gene primer amplification. Profiled with immunoSEQ multiplex PCR; TCRdb holds only in-frame clones, not every one. Clone size and V and J calls were adopted from that table, with D and trimming inferred from the DNA. Of 250,000 to 300,000 clones listed, roughly 84% are singletons. The V call is TRBV5-1, the J call TRBJ2-5, with D possibly matching TRBD2 (5 bases). The receptor was derived from a woman younger than 30 with acute or convalescent COVID-19. The sequencing input was peripheral blood. CDR3 protein: CASSLAPGKQGETQYF. The CDR3 nucleotides read TGCGCCAGCAGCTTGGCCCCGGGGAAGCAAGGAGAGACCCAGTACTTC.